This paragraph reports one T cell receptor (beta chain). This sample is part of a study of graft-versus-host responses after intestinal transplantation. The overall study: Recipients were all induced with anti-thymocyte globulin, then given tacrolimus and steroids for 2 to 3 years. Study findings and constraints: GvH clones occurred in recipient marrow; some first appeared in ileum or blood.

Using immunoSEQ multiplex PCR, the repertoire was profiled, and TCRdb retains in-frame clones only, with some absent. The table lists 13,000 to 15,000 clones, 25% to 40% of them singletons, with more than 1.5% in the top ten. Responders (about 200,000, CFSE-labeled) were co-plated with about 200,000 irradiated, violet-dye-labeled stimulators. With 1 base removed from V and 4 bases from J, the gap between germline ends came to 10 bases. Germline V CDR1 and CDR2: SGHAT, FQNNGV. This CDR3 is 14 amino acids long. Sequenced material: alloreactive CD8+ T cells from a mixed lymphocyte reaction culture, taken before intestinal transplant. Stated subset: CFSE-low proliferating T cells sorted from approximately 6-day pre-transplant mixed lymphocyte reaction (GvH or HvG direction). The clonotype comes from a human patient who received an intestinal transplant. This chain links TRBV11-2 with TRBJ1-1; D possibly corresponds to TRBD1 (5 bases). CDR3 in amino acids: CASSLGQGGTEAFF. CDR3 in DNA: TGTGCCAGCAGCTTAGGTCAGGGAGGCACTGAAGCTTTCTTT.